Only a few counts were recorded for the clone carrying this TCR beta chain. Germline V gives CDR1 SGHNT, CDR2 YENEEA. The CDR3 covers 13 residues. V lost 3 bases and J lost 2, with 2 bases in between. Described time point: pre-sensitization, week 0. Treatment in this sample: therapeutic diphenylcyclopropenone sensitization with weekly scalp DPC. TCRdb reprocessed the RACE reads via MiXCR and lists one record per CDR3 protein. This table has over 35,000 distinct CDR3 sequences, about 10% appearing once. The data derive from a study of human T cells and chemical hapten exposure. Looking at the study overall: Diphenylcyclopropenone doses were given weekly to the scalps of patients across the approximately 25-week study. Per-sample TCR yield variation was attributed mainly to small pooled library volume differences. Each patch test put 0.01% DPC on the upper back, and results were read at 6 days. Predominantly women, the patients had alopecia areata, totalis or universalis.

This specimen was whole blood, taken in connection with sensitization to the hapten diphenylcyclopropenone (DPC). This receptor was obtained from a man aged 25 to 40 with alopecia areata. Some clones in this sample may be carry-over from other donors' samples. The chain is built from TRBV11-3 and TRBJ2-6; no clear D gene. The CDR3 loop is CASSFPGANVLTF. As DNA, the CDR3 is TGTGCCAGCAGCTTTCCTGGGGCCAACGTCCTGACTTTC.